This T cell receptor (beta chain) was documented in a study of regulatory T cells in long-lasting Graves disease. Findings of the study overall: Study was limited to peripheral blood, excluding thyroid tissue. The study found persistent patients shared more public clonotypes (more than 2,500) than new patients (just over 950). Newly diagnosed Graves' patients exceeded persistent ones in TCR diversity.

Described time point: persistent/refractory GD, antithyroid drugs over 5 years with positive TRAb. TCR sequences were obtained from RNA taken from PBMCs. Germline CDR1 SNHLY, CDR2 FYNNEI. V dropped 7 bases and J dropped 4 bases, with 16 bases sitting between them. CDR3 length equals 14 residues. This clonotype showed up many times. Its cognate antigen is unknown. Library construction for TCR beta used iRepertoire HTBI primers and Arm-PCR of CDR3 regions. Source study methods: Analysis of the samples identified 60 to 75 TRBV and roughly 13 TRBJ segments. TCRdb itself ran the multiplex PCR reads through MiXCR, one entry per CDR3 protein. The V and J calls follow TCRdb's processing rather than the paper's. Of about 470,000 distinct CDR3 sequences listed, about 22% are singletons.

This clonotype originated in a female donor with Graves disease. The chain recombines TRBV2 with TRBJ1-1; no clear D gene. The specimen comprised peripheral blood mononuclear cells (PBMCs), sampled when the disease was refractory, from a patient treated with antithyroid drugs. The CDR3 bases are TGTGCCAGCACAATGGGAGCAGTCATCACTGAAGCTTTCTTT. Translation: CASTMGAVITEAFF.